Listed below are T cell receptor beta chains from one sample, sequenced in a study of blood T cells in healthy people across ages. TCRdb re-called the 5' RACE reads through MiXCR, storing one row per CDR3 protein. The table shows over a million distinct CDR3 sequences, with under 55% occurring only once. Sequences were obtained from blood. The receptors shown here come from a woman aged 55 to 70 in good health. Both conserved end residues are part of each CDR3. D genes are given only for firm matches. Clone size is not always given. Where it is, it says once, few, many or a class for expanded clones.

V	J	D	size	CDR3	DNA
TRBV5-1	TRBJ2-5	-	-	CASSLVASLQETQYF	TGCGCCAGCAGCTTGGTCGCCAGCCTCCAAGAGACCCAGTACTTC
TRBV9	TRBJ2-7	TRBD1	-	CASSAGQKYEQYF	TGTGCCAGCAGCGCGGGACAGAAGTACGAGCAGTACTTC
TRBV11-2	TRBJ1-1	TRBD1	many	CASSLVRQGRVVNTEAFF	TGTGCCAGCAGCTTAGTCCGACAGGGGAGGGTCGTGAACACTGAAGCTTTCTTT
TRBV27	TRBJ2-7	TRBD2	-	CASSDGGGGNYEQYF	TGTGCCAGCAGTGATGGCGGGGGGGGGAACTACGAGCAGTACTTC
TRBV29-1	TRBJ2-5	TRBD1	-	CSVGARGQETQYF	TGCAGCGTTGGGGCCAGGGGGCAAGAGACCCAGTACTTC
TRBV9	TRBJ1-2	-	-	CASSVEATMGGYTF	TGTGCCAGCAGCGTAGAAGCCACGATGGGTGGCTACACCTTC
TRBV6-1	TRBJ1-2	-	few	CASSVGVYGYTF	TGTGCCAGCAGTGTGGGGGTCTATGGCTACACCTTC
TRBV5-1	TRBJ2-7	-	-	CVSSNPPATGQYF	TGCGTCAGCAGCAACCCGCCGGCGACTGGGCAGTACTTC
TRBV4-3	TRBJ2-7	-	-	CASSLWAKGTYEQYF	TGCGCCAGCAGCCTCTGGGCAAAGGGAACCTACGAGCAGTACTTC
TRBV27	TRBJ1-5	-	few	CASSSRQPGEPQHF	TGTGCCAGCAGTTCCCGACAGCCCGGGGAGCCCCAGCATTTT
TRBV13	TRBJ2-3	-	-	CASSLDRDTDTQYF	TGTGCCAGCAGCTTAGATCGGGACACAGATACGCAGTATTTT
TRBV6-5	TRBJ2-5	-	-	CASSYSSGASQETQYF	TGTGCCAGCAGTTACTCCTCAGGGGCCTCGCAAGAGACCCAGTACTTC
TRBV20-1	TRBJ2-7	TRBD2	-	CSARDLTSRKSYEQYF	TGCAGTGCTAGAGATCTGACTAGCAGGAAATCCTACGAGCAGTACTTC
TRBV29-1	TRBJ2-1	-	-	CSVGGGEYNEQFF	TGCAGCGTTGGAGGGGGAGAATACAATGAGCAGTTCTTC
TRBV20-1	TRBJ1-4	TRBD1	-	CSARDQQGFGEKLFF	TGCAGTGCTAGAGATCAACAGGGGTTTGGTGAAAAACTGTTTTTT
TRBV7-3	TRBJ2-3	-	-	CASSLPEYTDTQYF	TGTGCCAGCAGCTTACCCGAGTACACAGATACGCAGTATTTT
TRBV12-5	TRBJ1-5	-	-	CASGLVEETSNNQPQHF	TGTGCTAGTGGTTTGGTAGAAGAGACCTCTAACAATCAGCCCCAGCATTTT
TRBV6-1	TRBJ2-7	TRBD1	-	CASIIEGTAPGAVTYGQYF	TGTGCCAGCATCATAGAAGGGACAGCACCAGGGGCAGTTACCTACGGGCAGTACTTC
TRBV4-1	TRBJ2-5	TRBD1	many	CASSQAGQGNTQYF	TGCGCCAGCAGCCAAGCTGGACAGGGGAATACCCAGTACTTC
TRBV12-3/TRBV12-4	TRBJ1-5	TRBD1	-	CASSITGAGNQPQHF	TGTGCCAGCAGTATTACAGGGGCCGGCAATCAGCCCCAGCATTTT
TRBV27	TRBJ2-7	TRBD2	few	CASRTGGNYEQYF	TGTGCCAGCAGGACGGGGGGAAACTACGAGCAGTACTTC
TRBV12-3/TRBV12-4	TRBJ1-6	TRBD1	-	CASRGDSEKNSPLHF	TGTGCCAGCAGGGGGGACAGCGAAAAAAATTCACCCCTCCACTTT
TRBV5-6	TRBJ2-1	TRBD2	few	CASSFAGELNEQFF	TGTGCCAGCAGCTTCGCGGGAGAACTGAATGAGCAGTTCTTC
TRBV15	TRBJ1-2	TRBD1	-	CATSRERRGEGYTF	TGTGCCACCAGCAGAGAGCGCAGGGGGGAAGGCTACACCTTC
TRBV20-1	TRBJ2-3	TRBD2	-	CSARDRVAGGPDTQYF	TGCAGTGCTAGAGATCGTGTAGCGGGAGGGCCGGATACGCAATATTTT
TRBV7-2	TRBJ2-5	TRBD2	-	CASSSSSGSRSETQYF	TGTGCCAGCAGCTCATCTAGCGGGAGTAGGTCCGAGACCCAGTACTTC